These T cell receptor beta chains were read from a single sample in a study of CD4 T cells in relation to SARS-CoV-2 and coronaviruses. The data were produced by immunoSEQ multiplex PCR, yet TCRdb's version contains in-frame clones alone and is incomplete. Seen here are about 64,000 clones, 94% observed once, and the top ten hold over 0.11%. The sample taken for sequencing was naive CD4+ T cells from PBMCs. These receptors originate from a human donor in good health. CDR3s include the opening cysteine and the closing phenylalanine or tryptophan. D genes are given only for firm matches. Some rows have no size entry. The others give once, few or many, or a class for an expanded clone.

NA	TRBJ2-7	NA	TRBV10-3	CAISGRDSSYEQYF	TGTGCCATCAGTGGGAGGGACAGCTCCTACGAGCAGTACTTC
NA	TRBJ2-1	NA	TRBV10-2	CASRSGPKVANEQFF	TGCGCCAGCAGATCGGGACCTAAAGTAGCCAATGAGCAGTTCTTC
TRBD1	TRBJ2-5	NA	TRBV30	CAWSEGQGDLGTQYF	TGTGCCTGGAGCGAGGGACAGGGAGATTTGGGGACCCAGTACTTC
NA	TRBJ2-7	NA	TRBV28	CASSPGHLSYEQYF	TGTGCCAGCAGTCCGGGACACCTCTCCTACGAGCAGTACTTC
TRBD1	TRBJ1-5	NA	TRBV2	CASSFTTGAYQPQHF	TGTGCCAGCAGTTTTACGACAGGGGCCTATCAGCCCCAGCATTTT
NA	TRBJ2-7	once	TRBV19	CASRSASGNYEQYF	TGTGCCAGTAGGTCGGCCTCCGGGAACTACGAGCAGTACTTC
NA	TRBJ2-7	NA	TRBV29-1	CSTKTGDEQYF	TGCAGCACCAAAACCGGAGACGAGCAGTACTTC
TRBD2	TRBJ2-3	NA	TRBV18	CASSPTAPSGGEQYF	TGTGCCAGCTCACCGACCGCCCCTAGCGGGGGAGAGCAGTATTTT
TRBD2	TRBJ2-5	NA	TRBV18	CASSPRSSGRSETQYF	TGTGCCAGCTCACCACGGTCTAGCGGGAGGTCAGAGACCCAGTACTTC
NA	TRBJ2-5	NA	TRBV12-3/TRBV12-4	CASSLQIKDTQYF	TGTGCCAGCAGTTTACAGATTAAAGATACCCAGTACTTC
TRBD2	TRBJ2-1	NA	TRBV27	CASSLRASGRNEQFF	TGTGCCAGCAGCCTCCGGGCTAGCGGGAGAAATGAGCAGTTCTTC
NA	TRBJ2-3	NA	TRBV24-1	CATSDLSRDTQYF	TGTGCCACCAGTGATTTGAGCAGAGATACGCAGTATTTT
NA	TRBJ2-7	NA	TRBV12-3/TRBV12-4	CASSFGGPYEQYF	TGTGCCAGCAGTTTCGGGGGACCATACGAGCAGTACTTC
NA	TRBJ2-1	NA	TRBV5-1	CASSFQDRSYNEQFF	TGCGCCAGCAGCTTTCAGGATCGCTCCTACAATGAGCAGTTCTTC
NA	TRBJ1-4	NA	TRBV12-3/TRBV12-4	CASSLWAGEKLFF	TGTGCCAGCAGTCTCTGGGCGGGTGAAAAACTGTTTTTT
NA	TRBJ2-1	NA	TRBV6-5	CASYPRTASYNEQFF	TGTGCCAGTTACCCCCGTACCGCCTCCTACAATGAGCAGTTCTTC
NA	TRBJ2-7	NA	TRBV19	CASSGLLDIRSSYEQYF	TGTGCCAGTAGTGGTTTACTGGACATTAGGAGCTCCTACGAGCAGTACTTC
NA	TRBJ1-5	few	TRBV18	CASSPPPGQPQHF	TGTGCCAGCTCACCACCGCCCGGGCAGCCCCAGCATTTT
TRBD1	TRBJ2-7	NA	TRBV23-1	CASSPAPGTAWSSYEQYF	TGCGCCAGCAGCCCAGCCCCTGGGACAGCATGGAGCTCCTACGAGCAGTACTTC
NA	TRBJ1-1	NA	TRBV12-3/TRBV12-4	CASSGDMNTEAFF	TGTGCCAGCAGTGGGGACATGAACACTGAAGCTTTCTTT